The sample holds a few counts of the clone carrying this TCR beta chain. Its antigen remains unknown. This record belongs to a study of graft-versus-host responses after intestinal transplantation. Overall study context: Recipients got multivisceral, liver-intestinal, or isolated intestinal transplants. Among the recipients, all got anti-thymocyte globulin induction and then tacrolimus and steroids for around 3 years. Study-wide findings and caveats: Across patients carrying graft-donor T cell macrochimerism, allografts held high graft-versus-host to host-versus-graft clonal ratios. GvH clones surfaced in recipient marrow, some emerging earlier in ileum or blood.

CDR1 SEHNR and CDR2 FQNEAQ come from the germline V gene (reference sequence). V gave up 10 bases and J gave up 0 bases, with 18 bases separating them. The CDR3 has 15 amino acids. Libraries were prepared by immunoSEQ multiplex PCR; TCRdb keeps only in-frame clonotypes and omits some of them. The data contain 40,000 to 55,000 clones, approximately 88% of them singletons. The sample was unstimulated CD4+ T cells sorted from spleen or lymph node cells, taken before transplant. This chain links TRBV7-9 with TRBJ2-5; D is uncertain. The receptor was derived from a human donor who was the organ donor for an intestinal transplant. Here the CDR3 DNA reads TGTGCCACTCGACGGGTACTAAGCGACCAAGAGACCCAGTACTTC. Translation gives CATRRVLSDQETQYF.